This T cell receptor (beta chain) derives from a study of OX40 agonist ivuxolimab in advanced cancers. For the study at large: Patients were infused with ivuxolimab every 2 weeks at 0.01 to 10 mg/kg. The study, taken as a whole, reports: The CD4+ and CD8+ T cells in the blood had expanded clonally by week 6 at 0.1 to 3.0 mg/kg.

Some clones are missing from TCRdb's copy, which holds only in-frame ones; the method was immunoSEQ multiplex PCR. The sample lists about 94,000 clones; roughly 91% were seen once. This CDR3 has 16 amino acids. CDR1 MNHNS and CDR2 SASEGT come from the germline V gene. V shed 3 bases, J shed 3 bases, and the junction held 5 bases outside the gene matches. About this clone itself: Its specificity is unknown.

J is TRBJ2-2 and V is TRBV6-1; 9 bases match TRBD1. Sequences were derived from CD4+ or CD8+ T cells sorted from blood, sampled in a trial of the OX40 agonist ivuxolimab. The clonotype was recovered from an adult with an advanced solid tumor such as melanoma, head and neck, liver or kidney cancer. The CDR3, as DNA: TGTGCCAGCAGTGACCACAGGGGGCCCGACACCGGGGAGCTGTTTTTT. The encoded protein is CASSDHRGPDTGELFF.